This TCR beta chain came from a study of T cells in Graves' hyperthyroidism and ophthalmopathy. Study information: Peripheral blood was acquired at first diagnosis, ahead of any therapy whatsoever.

This CDR3 has 13 residues. V lost 4 bases, J lost 8 bases, and 15 bases lay in between. CDR1 and CDR2 from the germline V gene are LGHDT and YNNKEL (reference sequence). This clonotype was counted ten times or more. Diagnosis relied on clinical symptoms, serum thyroxine and TRAb, thyroid ultrasound and orbital computed tomography. Amplification of TCR beta CDR3 regions was performed using RNA transcripts as template. A first-round RT-PCR of the TCR CDR3 used the HTBI primer set. TCRdb reanalysed the multiplex PCR reads using MiXCR and keeps one entry per CDR3 protein. The data contain 600,000 to 650,000 distinct CDR3 sequences, less than 25% of them singletons.

The J gene is TRBJ2-7, the V gene TRBV3-1; TRBD2 might be the D (6 bases). The sample comprised blood. The receptor was derived from a man aged 30-40 years with Graves' ophthalmopathy. CDR3 sequence reads: CASSPGTPVQQYF. The CDR3 bases are TGTGCCAGCAGCCCCGGGACTCCCGTCCAGCAGTACTTC.